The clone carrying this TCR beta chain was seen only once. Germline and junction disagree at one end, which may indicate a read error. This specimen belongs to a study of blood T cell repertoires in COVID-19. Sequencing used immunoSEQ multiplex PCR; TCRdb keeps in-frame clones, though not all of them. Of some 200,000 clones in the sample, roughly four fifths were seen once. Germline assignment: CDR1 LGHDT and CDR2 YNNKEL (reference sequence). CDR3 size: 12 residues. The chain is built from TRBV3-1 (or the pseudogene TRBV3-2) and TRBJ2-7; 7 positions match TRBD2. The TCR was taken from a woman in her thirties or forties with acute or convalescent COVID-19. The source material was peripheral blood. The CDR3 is CASSNGGRAADF. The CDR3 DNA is TGTGCCAGCAGCAATGGGGGGAGGGCGGCGGACTTC.